The 8 T cell receptor beta chains in this list originate from one sample, sequenced in a study of T cell changes during pregnancy in multiple sclerosis (dated by TCRdb to the late 2010s). The library was obtained by the immunoSEQ multiplex PCR assay. The clones in this table, taken by TCRdb from immuneACCESS, are in-frame only. Not every clone is retained; where verified, under half of the shortfall comes from an unresolved V gene, and the cause of the rest is unknown. This sample has about 53,000 clones in its table, and 92% of those were observed once. Jointly, the top ten make up around 0.5% of the sample. The material sequenced was CD4+ T cells from peripheral blood mononuclear cells, taken in the third trimester of pregnancy. These receptors were taken from a female donor with multiple sclerosis, enrolled in a pregnancy study.

The V gene is TRBV27, the J gene TRBJ2-7, with D possibly TRBD1 on 6 matching bases. V dropped 4 bases and J dropped 4 bases, with 11 bases sitting between them. The CDR3 has 13 amino acids. Germline V CDR1 and CDR2: MNHEY, SMNVEV (reference sequence). In DNA, the CDR3 is TGTGCCAGCAGTTCCGACACAGGGTACGAGCAGTACTTC. This translates into CASSSDTGYEQYF.

This chain connects TRBV14 to TRBJ1-6; D might be TRBD1 (5 bases). The ends were cut back, 0 bases at V and 9 bases at J, with 12 bases in the middle. Germline loops: CDR1 SGHDN, CDR2 FVKESK. The CDR3 is 15 amino acids. This CDR3 is CASSQDLGQLSPLHF. CDR3 bases: TGTGCCAGCAGCCAAGATCTGGGGCAGCTTTCACCCCTCCACTTT.

The V call is TRBV7-6, the J call TRBJ1-1; D possibly corresponds to TRBD1 (6 bases). Trimming stripped 1 base from V and 4 bases from J, with 16 bases between. Germline CDR1 SGHVS, CDR2 FNYEAQ. The CDR3 is 16 amino acids. As DNA, the CDR3 is TGTGCCAGCAGCTTAGAACAGGGCGGACTGAGCACTGAAGCTTTCTTT. Its protein is CASSLEQGGLSTEAFF.

This chain joins TRBV30 and TRBJ1-4; D may be TRBD1 (5 bases). Germline CDR1 reads GTSNPN; CDR2 reads SVGIG (reference sequence). Trimming stripped 0 bases from V and 3 bases from J, with 11 bases between. The CDR3 has 15 amino acids. The CDR3 bases are TGTGCCTGGAGTGTCCGGGGGGGGGCTAATGAAAAACTGTTTTTT. Translation gives CAWSVRGGANEKLFF.

CDR3 in DNA: TGTGCCAGCAGCTTAGCCGGGGGGAACACTGAAGCTTTCTTT. Amino acid sequence: CASSLAGGNTEAFF. The J gene is TRBJ1-1, the V gene TRBV11-1; perhaps TRBD1 as D (5 bases). Germline V gene data show CDR1 as SGHAT and CDR2 as FQDESV (reference sequence). The CDR3 runs to 14 residues. V was pared by 0 bases and J by 1 base, with 6 bases between. Supplemented by reference TRBV11-1 and TRBJ1-1, the full variable domain reads EAEVAQSPRYKITEKSQAVAFWCDPISGHATLYWYRQILGQGPELLVQFQDESVVDDSQLPKDRFSAERLKGVDSTLKIQPAELGDSAMYLCASSLAGGNTEAFFGQGTRLTVV.

The CDR3 is CASRPQGLTDTIYF. CDR3 DNA sequence: TGTGCCAGCAGGCCACAGGGGCTCACGGACACCATATATTTT. The chain couples TRBV13 to TRBJ1-3; the match to TRBD1 covers 7 bases. Losses at the gene ends were 6 bases for V and 8 bases for J; bases not matched to a gene: 10. CDR1 and CDR2 (germline): PRHDT, FYEKMQ (reference sequence). The CDR3 is 14 amino acids.

J is TRBJ1-5 and V is TRBV9, with D possibly being TRBD1 (5 bases). Per the germline V gene, CDR1 is SGDLS and CDR2 is YYNGEE. V lost 2 bases, J lost 2 bases, and 11 bases lay in between. This CDR3 has 15 amino acids. Here the CDR3 reads CASSVGGTGNQPQHF. CDR3 nucleotides: TGTGCCAGCAGCGTCGGGGGAACCGGCAATCAGCCCCAGCATTTT.

The gene calls are TRBV1 and TRBJ1-5; the table's TRBD1 call for D was not verified on the DNA. TRBV1 is described as a pseudogene. This CDR3 region has 16 residues. The CDR3 loop reads CTRKTGVLYSNQPQHF. CDR3 nucleotide sequence: TGCACCAGAAAGACAGGGGTTTTGTATAGCAATCAGCCCCAGCATTTT.